These 25 T cell receptor beta chains originate from one sample sequenced in a study of blood T cell repertoires in COVID-19. TCRdb's copy holds only in-frame clones and misses some; the assay was immunoSEQ multiplex PCR. The table has 150,000 to 200,000 clones, roughly 80% seen once. Sample: PBMCs or T cells enriched from blood (not recorded which). These receptors were collected from a woman aged 60-75 years with acute COVID-19.

This chain connects TRBV24-1 to TRBJ2-1; 14 bases agree with TRBD2. Germline V gene lookup returns CDR1 KGHDR and CDR2 SFDVKD. V lost 3 bases to trimming and J lost 5 bases; unmatched junction nucleotides: 11. The CDR3 has 19 residues. CDR3 nucleotides: TGTGCCACCAGTGATCCCGGACTAGCGGGGGGCCTACCTCACAATGAGCAGTTCTTC. Translating it yields CATSDPGLAGGLPHNEQFF.

The gene calls are TRBV7-2 and TRBJ1-1, with D possibly TRBD1 on 5 matching bases. The CDR3 loop spans 18 amino acids. Germline-derived CDR1 and CDR2 are SGHTA and FQGNSA. The ends were cut back, 5 bases at V and 4 bases at J, with 26 bases in the middle. CDR3 region: CASSRVRRVYYLGTEAFF. CDR3 coding DNA: TGTGCCAGCAGCCGCGTCCGCAGGGTGTATTACTTAGGCACTGAAGCTTTCTTT.

The rearrangement uses TRBV10-3 and TRBJ1-2; the match to TRBD1 covers 7 bases. The CDR3 contains 19 residues. Germline V gene sequence: CDR1 ENHRY, CDR2 SYGVKD. The V gene end was trimmed by 2 bases and the J gene end by 2 bases; junction bases not matched to a gene: 17. CDR3 protein: CAISERIGPQGPLNYGYTF. CDR3 DNA sequence: TGTGCCATCAGTGAGAGAATAGGGCCACAGGGGCCACTCAACTATGGCTACACCTTC.

V and J are TRBV6-2 or TRBV6-3 and TRBJ1-5, with 8 bases fitting TRBD1. The V segment lost 6 bases and the J segment 12 bases; nucleotides outside the gene matches: 4. Germline V lookup: CDR1 MNHEY, CDR2 SVGEGT. This CDR3 contains 11 residues. The CDR3 DNA is TGTGCCAGCAGCCGTGGACAGGGCCAGCATTTT. It is translated as CASSRGQGQHF.

The J gene is TRBJ1-5, the V gene TRBV6-2 or TRBV6-3, with 7 nucleotides matching TRBD1. Germline-derived CDR1 and CDR2 are MNHEY and SVGEGT. This CDR3 has 16 amino acids. The J segment lost 0 bases and the V segment lost 6 bases, leaving 8 bases of the junction unmatched. The CDR3: CASSRNRGNSNQPQHF. The CDR3 DNA reads as TGTGCCAGCAGCCGCAACAGGGGAAATAGCAATCAGCCCCAGCATTTT.

The chain uses TRBV3-1 (or the pseudogene TRBV3-2) and TRBJ2-7, with D tentatively TRBD1 (6 bases). This CDR3 comprises 15 residues. Trimming cost V 1 base and J 4 bases, with 14 bases left between them. Per germline, CDR1 LGHDT and CDR2 YNNKEL (reference sequence). CDR3 region: CASSQGRTQGYEQYF. As DNA, the CDR3 is TGTGCCAGCAGCCAAGGGCGGACTCAGGGGTACGAGCAGTACTTC.

The V and J genes are TRBV4-2 and TRBJ2-1; 9 bases match TRBD2. Germline assignment: CDR1 LGHNA and CDR2 YNFKEQ. The CDR3 has 15 residues. With V trimmed by 5 bases and J by 2 bases, 4 bases remained unmatched. Here the CDR3 DNA reads TGTGCCAGCAGCTACAGGACTAGCGCCTACAATGAGCAGTTCTTC. Translating gives CASSYRTSAYNEQFF.

Remarks on this clone: The same CDR3 arises from other DNA sequences in this sample as well. The rearrangement uses TRBV4-1 and TRBJ1-2; TRBD1 might be the D (6 bases). From germline, CDR1 is MGHRA and CDR2 YSYEKL. The germline V and J ends were trimmed by 0 bases and 3 bases, with 8 bases remaining between them. CDR3 length: 14 amino acids. Written as DNA, the CDR3 is TGCGCCAGCAGCCAAGAATCAGGGGACTATGGCTACACCTTC. Residues: CASSQESGDYGYTF.

The V gene is TRBV3-1 (or the pseudogene TRBV3-2), the J gene TRBJ2-2; TRBD2 matches 9 bases. The CDR3 runs to 20 residues. V lost 0 bases and J lost 9; bases outside the gene matches: 20. Per the germline V gene, CDR1 is LGHDT and CDR2 is YNNKEL (reference sequence). The CDR3 protein is CASSQDSLAGTHFPLWELFF. CDR3 coding DNA: TGTGCCAGCAGCCAAGATTCCCTAGCGGGGACTCATTTTCCCCTTTGGGAGCTGTTTTTT.

In this sample, this clone turned up once. V gene TRBV19 combines with J gene TRBJ1-1; 7 positions agree with TRBD1. Per germline, CDR1 LNHDA and CDR2 SQIVND (reference sequence). CDR3 length: 13 residues. J was trimmed by 1 base and V by 8 bases; bases with no gene match: 4. The CDR3, as DNA: TGTGCCAGTCCGGACAGGCAGAACACTGAAGCTTTCTTT. Protein: CASPDRQNTEAFF.

This clone was detected many times. V is TRBV29-1 and J is TRBJ2-2; D gene uncertain. This CDR3 spans 11 amino acids. From germline, CDR1 is SQVTM and CDR2 ANQGSEA. Trimming left V 7 bases short and J 4 bases short, with 7 bases between. The CDR3 DNA sequence: TGCAGCGCACAGCTCACCGGGGAGCTGTTTTTT. Its protein product is CSAQLTGELFF.

CDR3 sequence: CASSFTGATNEKLFF. The CDR3, as DNA: TGTGCCAGCAGCTTTACAGGGGCAACTAATGAAAAACTGTTTTTT. V and J are TRBV7-2 and TRBJ1-4, with 7 bases fitting TRBD1. The J segment lost 0 bases and the V segment lost 3 bases, leaving 1 base of the junction unmatched. The CDR3 has 15 residues. The V gene's germline CDR1 is SGHTA and CDR2 FQGNSA. Full variable domain (remainder filled in from reference TRBV7-2 and TRBJ1-4): GAGVSQSPSNKVTEKGKDVELRCDPISGHTALYWYRQSLGQGLEFLIYFQGNSAPDKSGLPSDRFSAERTGGSVSTLTIQRTQQEDSAVYLCASSFTGATNEKLFFGSGTQLSVL.

This CDR3 reads CASSFGQLSYGYTF. The CDR3 DNA reads as TGTGCCAGCAGTTTCGGACAGCTAAGTTATGGCTACACCTTC. The J gene is TRBJ1-2, the V gene TRBV28, with D tentatively TRBD1 (6 bases). Per the germline V gene, CDR1 is MDHEN and CDR2 is SYDVKM. Trimming stripped 3 bases from V and 5 bases from J, with 13 bases between. This CDR3 contains 14 residues.

V usage is TRBV4-3 and J usage is TRBJ1-2; 7 nucleotides line up with TRBD1. The ends lost 3 bases at V and 6 bases at J; junction bases unmatched: 10. Germline assignment: CDR1 LGHNA and CDR2 YSLEER. The CDR3 extends over 15 amino acids. This chain's CDR3 is CASSHSGQASDGYTF. CDR3 in DNA: TGCGCCAGCAGCCACTCAGGACAGGCTTCGGATGGCTACACCTTC.

V and J are TRBV5-1 and TRBJ1-1, with D possibly matching TRBD1 (5 bases). The V end lost 3 bases, the J end lost 0 bases, and 9 bases lay between the germline ends. The CDR3 has 14 amino acids. Germline V CDR1 and CDR2: SGHRS, YFSETQ. CDR3 in amino acids: CASSYRQLNTEAFF. As DNA, the CDR3 is TGCGCCAGCAGCTACCGACAGTTGAACACTGAAGCTTTCTTT.

The chain is built from TRBV7-2 and TRBJ2-5; TRBD2 matches 10 bases. This CDR3 is built from 16 residues. Germline V CDR1 and CDR2: SGHTA, FQGNSA. V lost 2 bases, J lost 1 base, and 4 bases stayed unmatched. This CDR3 is CASSLMSGRGQETQYF. The DNA of the CDR3 is TGTGCCAGCAGCTTAATGAGCGGGAGGGGCCAAGAGACCCAGTACTTC. The variable domain in full, with the rest retrieved from reference TRBV7-2 and TRBJ2-5, is GAGVSQSPSNKVTEKGKDVELRCDPISGHTALYWYRQSLGQGLEFLIYFQGNSAPDKSGLPSDRFSAERTGGSVSTLTIQRTQQEDSAVYLCASSLMSGRGQETQYFGPGTRLLVL.

The chain links TRBV5-6 to TRBJ2-7; 7 bases are a match to TRBD1. This CDR3 region has 13 residues. Germline V gives CDR1 SGHDT, CDR2 YYEEEE. Unmatched junction bases numbered 5, after V lost 6 bases and J lost 2 bases. The CDR3 loop is CASTTTGTYEQYF. In DNA form, the CDR3 reads TGTGCCAGCACCACGACAGGGACCTACGAGCAGTACTTC.

J is TRBJ1-1 and V is TRBV19; D unclear. CDR3 length equals 11 residues. Germline CDR1 is LNHDA and CDR2 is SQIVND (reference sequence). V lost 1 base and J lost 6, with 3 bases in between. Here the CDR3 reads CASSIAAEAFF. DNA of the CDR3: TGTGCCAGTAGTATAGCGGCTGAAGCTTTCTTT.

The table lists this clone with a count of one. The chain employs TRBV7-2 and TRBJ1-5; D call uncertain. Trimming removed 3 bases at V and 3 bases at J, with 3 bases between. Germline V gene lookup returns CDR1 SGHTA and CDR2 FQGNSA. This CDR3 is 12 amino acids long. The CDR3 nucleotides read TGTGCCAGCAGCTTCTTCAATCAGCCCCAGCATTTT. Its translation is CASSFFNQPQHF.

CDR3 in amino acids: CASSGGLSRVNEQFF. DNA of the CDR3: TGCGCCAGCAGTGGGGGTCTGTCCAGGGTGAATGAGCAGTTCTTC. The V call is TRBV10-1, the J call TRBJ2-1, with TRBD1 as a possible D gene (5 bases). Trimming took 4 bases from V and 7 from J, leaving 17 bases between them. Germline CDR1 is WNHNN and CDR2 is SYGVQD (reference sequence). The CDR3 loop spans 15 amino acids.

The chain is built from TRBV9 and TRBJ1-3, with TRBD1 as a possible D gene (6 bases). Germline assignment: CDR1 SGDLS and CDR2 YYNGEE. V lost 3 bases and J 0 bases, leaving 10 bases between the germline ends. CDR3 size: 15 residues. The CDR3 region has the DNA TGTGCCAGCAGCGAGGGACATCACTCTGGAAACACCATATATTTT. It specifies CASSEGHHSGNTIYF.

The V gene is TRBV30, the J gene TRBJ1-4; D unclear. Germline values: CDR1 GTSNPN, CDR2 SVGIG (reference sequence). This CDR3 is built from 13 residues. V was cut by 1 base and J by 4 bases, with 7 bases left in between. CDR3 loop: CAWSDSHNEKLFF. The CDR3 DNA reads TGTGCCTGGAGTGACAGCCATAATGAAAAACTGTTTTTT.

The genes are TRBV11-2 and TRBJ2-5, with 7 bases fitting TRBD2. The germline V gene encodes CDR1 SGHAT and CDR2 FQNNGV. This CDR3 has 14 residues. V gave up 5 bases and J gave up 7 bases; unmatched junction bases: 10. The DNA of the CDR3 is TGTGCCAGCAGCCCCCGGGGAGGGGTTGGGACCCAGTACTTC. Residues: CASSPRGGVGTQYF. Looking up the rest from reference TRBV11-2 and TRBJ2-5 gives the full variable domain: EAGVAQSPRYKIIEKRQSVAFWCNPISGHATLYWYQQILGQGPKLLIQFQNNGVVDDSQLPKDRFSAERLKGVDSTLKIQPAKLEDSAVYLCASSPRGGVGTQYFGPGTRLLVL.

CDR3 nucleotide sequence: TGTGCCAGCAGTTACCAGGGGGCAGGAGAGACCCAGTACTTC. It translates to CASSYQGAGETQYF. This chain joins TRBV27 and TRBJ2-5, with 8 bases matching TRBD1. The germline gives CDR1 MNHEY, CDR2 SMNVEV (reference sequence). V shed 4 bases, J shed 4 bases, and the junction held 5 bases outside the gene matches. There are 14 residues in the CDR3.

The chain is built from TRBV6-5 and TRBJ1-2; weak D call: TRBD1 (6 bases). Germline V gives CDR1 MNHEY, CDR2 SVGAGI. Deletions cut 6 bases from V and 8 bases from J, with 22 bases between. The length of the CDR3 is 15 residues. CDR3: CASSLTARGGLGYTF. The CDR3 DNA sequence: TGTGCCAGCAGCTTAACCGCCCGGGGGGGCTTGGGCTACACCTTC.